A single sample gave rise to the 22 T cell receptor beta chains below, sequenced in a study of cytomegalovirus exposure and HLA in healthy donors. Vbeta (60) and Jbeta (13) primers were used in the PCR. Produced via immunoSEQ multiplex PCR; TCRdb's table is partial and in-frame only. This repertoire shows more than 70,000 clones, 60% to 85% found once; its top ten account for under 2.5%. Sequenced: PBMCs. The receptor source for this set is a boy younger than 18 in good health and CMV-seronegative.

The CDR3 here is CSVEGGLAGSAYNEQFF. CDR3 coding DNA: TGCAGCGTTGAAGGGGGACTAGCGGGTTCGGCCTACAATGAGCAGTTCTTC. The V call is TRBV29-1, the J call TRBJ2-1; TRBD2 matches 12 bases. The CDR3 runs to 17 residues. The V and J ends lost 1 base and 2 bases, in that order; junction bases with no gene match: 6. From germline, CDR1 is SQVTM and CDR2 ANQGSEA.

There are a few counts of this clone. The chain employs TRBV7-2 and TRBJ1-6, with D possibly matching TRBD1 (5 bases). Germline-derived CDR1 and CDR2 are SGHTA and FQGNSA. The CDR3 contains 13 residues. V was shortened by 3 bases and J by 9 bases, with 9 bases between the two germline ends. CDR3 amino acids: CASSFIQASPLHF. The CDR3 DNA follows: TGTGCCAGCAGCTTCATACAGGCTTCACCCCTCCACTTT.

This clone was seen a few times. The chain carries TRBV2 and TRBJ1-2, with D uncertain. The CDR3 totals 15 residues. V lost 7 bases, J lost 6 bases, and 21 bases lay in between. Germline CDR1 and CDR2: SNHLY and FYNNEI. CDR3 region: CASNPQPGLGNGYTF. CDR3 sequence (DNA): TGTGCCAGCAACCCGCAGCCGGGGTTAGGGAATGGCTACACCTTC.

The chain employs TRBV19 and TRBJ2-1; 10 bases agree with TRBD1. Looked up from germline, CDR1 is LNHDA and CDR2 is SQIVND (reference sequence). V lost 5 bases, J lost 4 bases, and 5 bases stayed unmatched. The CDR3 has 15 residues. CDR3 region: CASSSPGQGYNEQFF. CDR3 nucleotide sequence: TGTGCCAGTAGTTCTCCGGGACAGGGGTACAATGAGCAGTTCTTC.

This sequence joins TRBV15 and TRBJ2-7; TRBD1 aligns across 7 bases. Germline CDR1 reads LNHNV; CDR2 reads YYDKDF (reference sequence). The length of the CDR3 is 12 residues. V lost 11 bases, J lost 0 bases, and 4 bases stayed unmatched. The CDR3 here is CAFRDSSYEQYF. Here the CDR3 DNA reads TGTGCCTTCCGGGACAGCTCCTACGAGCAGTACTTC.

DNA of the CDR3: TGTGCCAGTAGAGACATTCGGGAAAAACTGTTTTTT. Amino acids: CASRDIREKLFF. The genes are TRBV19 and TRBJ1-4; D remains ambiguous. The V end lost 6 bases, the J end lost 8 bases, and 10 bases lay between the germline ends. Germline V gives CDR1 LNHDA, CDR2 SQIVND (reference sequence). The CDR3 has 12 amino acids. Full variable domain (missing parts from reference TRBV19 and TRBJ1-4): DGGITQSPKYLFRKEGQNVTLSCEQNLNHDAMYWYRQDPGQGLRLIYYSQIVNDFQKGDIAEGYSVSREKKESFPLTVTSAQKNPTAFYLCASRDIREKLFFGSGTQLSVL.

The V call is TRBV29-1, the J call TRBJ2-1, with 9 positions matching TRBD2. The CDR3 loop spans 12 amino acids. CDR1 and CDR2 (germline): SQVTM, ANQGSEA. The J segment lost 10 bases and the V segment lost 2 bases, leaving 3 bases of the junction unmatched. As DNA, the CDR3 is TGCAGCGTTGAATTCGGGACTAGCGAGCAGTTCTTC. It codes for CSVEFGTSEQFF.

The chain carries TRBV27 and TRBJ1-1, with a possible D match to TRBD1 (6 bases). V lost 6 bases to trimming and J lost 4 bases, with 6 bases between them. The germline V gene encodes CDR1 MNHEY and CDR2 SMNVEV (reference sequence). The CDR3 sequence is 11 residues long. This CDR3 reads CASSRGTEAFF. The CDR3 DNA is TGTGCCAGCAGCAGGGGCACTGAAGCTTTCTTT.

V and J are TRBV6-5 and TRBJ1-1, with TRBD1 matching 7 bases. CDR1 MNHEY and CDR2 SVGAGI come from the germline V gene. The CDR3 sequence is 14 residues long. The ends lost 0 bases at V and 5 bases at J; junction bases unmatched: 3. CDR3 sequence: CASSYSGQWTEAFF. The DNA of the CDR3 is TGTGCCAGCAGTTACTCGGGACAGTGGACTGAAGCTTTCTTT.

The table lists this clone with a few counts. This CDR3 reads CAWALGVAGGNTGELFF. The CDR3 DNA sequence: TGTGCCTGGGCCCTTGGGGTAGCGGGGGGGAACACCGGGGAGCTGTTTTTT. The V and J genes are TRBV30 and TRBJ2-2, with 10 bases that match TRBD2. The CDR3 length is 17 residues. J lost 1 base, V lost 5 bases, and 10 bases had no gene match. Looked up from germline, CDR1 is GTSNPN and CDR2 is SVGIG (reference sequence).

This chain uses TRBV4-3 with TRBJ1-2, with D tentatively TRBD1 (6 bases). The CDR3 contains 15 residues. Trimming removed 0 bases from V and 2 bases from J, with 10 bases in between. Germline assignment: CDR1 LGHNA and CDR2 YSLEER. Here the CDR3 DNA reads TGCGCCAGCAGCCAAGATTCGACAGGAAACTATGGCTACACCTTC. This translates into CASSQDSTGNYGYTF.

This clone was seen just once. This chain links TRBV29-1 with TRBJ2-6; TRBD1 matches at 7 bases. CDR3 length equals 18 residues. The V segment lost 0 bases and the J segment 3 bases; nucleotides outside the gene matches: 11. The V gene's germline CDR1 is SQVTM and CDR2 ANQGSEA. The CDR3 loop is CSVEDSRGFFDGANVLTF. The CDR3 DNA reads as TGCAGCGTTGAAGACTCCAGGGGGTTCTTCGATGGGGCCAACGTCCTGACTTTC.

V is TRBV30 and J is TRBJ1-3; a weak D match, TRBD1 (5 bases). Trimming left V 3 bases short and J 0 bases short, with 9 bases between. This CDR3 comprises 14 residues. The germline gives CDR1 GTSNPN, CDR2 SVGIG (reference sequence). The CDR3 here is CAWSVDSSGNTIYF. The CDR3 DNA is TGTGCCTGGAGCGTAGACAGCTCTGGAAACACCATATATTTT. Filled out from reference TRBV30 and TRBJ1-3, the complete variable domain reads SQTIHQWPATLVQPVGSPLSLECTVEGTSNPNLYWYRQAAGRGLQLLFYSVGIGQISSEVPQNLSASRPQDRQFILSSKKLLLSDSGFYLCAWSVDSSGNTIYFGEGSWLTVV.

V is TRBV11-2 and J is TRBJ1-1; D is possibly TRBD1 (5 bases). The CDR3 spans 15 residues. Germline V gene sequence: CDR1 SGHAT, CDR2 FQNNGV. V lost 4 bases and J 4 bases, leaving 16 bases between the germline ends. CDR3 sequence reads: CASSSSWGKGTEAFF. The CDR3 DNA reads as TGTGCCAGCAGCTCCAGCTGGGGCAAAGGCACTGAAGCTTTCTTT.

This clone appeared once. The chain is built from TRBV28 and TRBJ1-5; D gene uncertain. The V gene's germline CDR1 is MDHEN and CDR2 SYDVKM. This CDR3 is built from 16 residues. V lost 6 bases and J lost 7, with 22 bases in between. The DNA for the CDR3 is TGTGCCAGCAGCCCCCGCGAGGGCCGGTCAAGGCAGCCCCAGCATTTT. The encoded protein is CASSPREGRSRQPQHF.

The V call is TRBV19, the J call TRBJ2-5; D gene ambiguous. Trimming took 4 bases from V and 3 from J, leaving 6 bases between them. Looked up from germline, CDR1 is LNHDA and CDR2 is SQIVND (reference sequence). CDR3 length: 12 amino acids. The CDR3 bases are TGTGCCAGTAGTAGTAATAAAGAGACCCAGTACTTC. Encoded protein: CASSSNKETQYF.

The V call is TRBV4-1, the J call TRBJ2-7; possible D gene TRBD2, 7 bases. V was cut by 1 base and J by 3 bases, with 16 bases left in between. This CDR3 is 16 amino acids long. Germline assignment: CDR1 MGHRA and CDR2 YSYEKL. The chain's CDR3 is CASSQAPGRGHYEQYF. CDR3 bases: TGCGCCAGCAGCCAAGCCCCGGGGCGGGGGCACTACGAGCAGTACTTC.

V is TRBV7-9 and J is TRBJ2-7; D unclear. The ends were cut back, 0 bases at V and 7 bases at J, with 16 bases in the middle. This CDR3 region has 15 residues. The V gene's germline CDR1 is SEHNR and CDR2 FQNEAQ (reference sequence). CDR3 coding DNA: TGTGCCAGCAGCTTAGCCTCAAAGCCGTACCGTGAGCAGTACTTC. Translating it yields CASSLASKPYREQYF.

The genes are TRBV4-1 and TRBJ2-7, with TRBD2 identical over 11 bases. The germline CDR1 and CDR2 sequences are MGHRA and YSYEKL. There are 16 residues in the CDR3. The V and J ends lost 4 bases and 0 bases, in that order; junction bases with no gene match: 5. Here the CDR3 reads CASSPIAGGNSYEQYF. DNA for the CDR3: TGCGCCAGCAGCCCTATAGCGGGAGGGAACTCCTACGAGCAGTACTTC.

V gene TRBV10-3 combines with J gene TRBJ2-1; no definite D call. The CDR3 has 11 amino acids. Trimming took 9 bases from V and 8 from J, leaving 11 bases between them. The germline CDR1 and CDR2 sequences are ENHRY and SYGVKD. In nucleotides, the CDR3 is TGTGCCATGGCGGTCGGTCATGAGCAGTTCTTC. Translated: CAMAVGHEQFF.

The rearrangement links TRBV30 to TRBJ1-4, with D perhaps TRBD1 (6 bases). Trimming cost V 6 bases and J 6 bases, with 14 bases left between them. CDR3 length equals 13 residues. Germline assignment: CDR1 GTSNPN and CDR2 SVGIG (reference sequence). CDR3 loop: CACPTGADEKLFF. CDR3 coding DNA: TGTGCCTGCCCGACAGGTGCGGATGAAAAACTGTTTTTT.

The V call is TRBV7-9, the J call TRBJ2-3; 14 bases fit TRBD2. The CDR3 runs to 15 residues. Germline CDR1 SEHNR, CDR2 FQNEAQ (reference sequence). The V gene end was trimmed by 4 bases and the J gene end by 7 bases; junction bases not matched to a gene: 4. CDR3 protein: CASSSTSGGANTQYF. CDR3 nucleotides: TGTGCCAGCAGCTCGACTAGCGGGGGGGCCAATACGCAGTATTTT.